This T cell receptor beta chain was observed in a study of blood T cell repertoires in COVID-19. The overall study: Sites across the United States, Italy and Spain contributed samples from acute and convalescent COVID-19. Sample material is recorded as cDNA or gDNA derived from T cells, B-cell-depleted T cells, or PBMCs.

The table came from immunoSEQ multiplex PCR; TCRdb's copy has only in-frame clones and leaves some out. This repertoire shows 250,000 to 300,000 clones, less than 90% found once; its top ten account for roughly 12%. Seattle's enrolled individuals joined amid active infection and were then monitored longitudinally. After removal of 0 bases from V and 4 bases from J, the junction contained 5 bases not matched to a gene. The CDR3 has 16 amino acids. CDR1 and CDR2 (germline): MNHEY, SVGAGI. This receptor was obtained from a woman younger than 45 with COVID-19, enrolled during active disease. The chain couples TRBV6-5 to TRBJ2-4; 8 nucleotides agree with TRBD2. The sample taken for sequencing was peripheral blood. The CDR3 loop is CASSYSSGGPKNIQYF. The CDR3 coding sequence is TGTGCCAGCAGTTACTCCAGCGGGGGCCCGAAAAACATTCAGTACTTC.